Listed here are 17 T cell receptor beta chains from one sample, sequenced in a study of shared clonotypes between healthy human individuals. Assay: immunoSEQ multiplex PCR; the TCRdb copy retains only in-frame clones and omits some. Of roughly 1 million clones in the sample, about three quarters were seen once. The sequenced sample was memory CD4+ T cells sorted from blood. Documented subset: CD45RA-negative fraction. Source of these receptors: a man between 18 and 35 years old in good health.

The chain is built from TRBV12-2 and TRBJ1-4. TRBV12-2 is shown as a pseudogene. The CDR3 consists of 16 residues. Written as DNA, the CDR3 is TGTGCAAGTCGCTTAGGACGGCATTGGGTCGGCGAAAAACTGTTTTTT. Protein sequence: CASRLGRHWVGEKLFF.

The chain uses TRBV29-1 and TRBJ1-1, with D possibly being TRBD1 (6 bases). The length of the CDR3 is 13 residues. Germline lookup yields CDR1 SQVTM and CDR2 ANQGSEA. V was clipped by 4 bases and J by 0 bases, with 9 bases between them. DNA of the CDR3: TGCAGCGTTGGAACAGGGTTGAACACTGAAGCTTTCTTT. This sequence encodes CSVGTGLNTEAFF.

Here the CDR3 DNA reads TGTGCCAGCCAGCAGGGTTTAATGGATACGCAGTATTTT. Translated: CASQQGLMDTQYF. V gene TRBV2 combines with J gene TRBJ2-3; TRBD1 is a possible D gene (5 bases). This CDR3 is 13 amino acids long. Germline V lookup: CDR1 SNHLY, CDR2 FYNNEI. Trimming took 8 bases from V and 6 from J, leaving 15 bases between them.

This clone was recorded a few times. This sequence joins TRBV28 and TRBJ1-1, with no clear D. In germline, CDR1 is MDHEN, CDR2 SYDVKM. CDR3 length: 11 amino acids. V was pared by 3 bases and J by 10 bases, with 9 bases between. The CDR3 here is CASSFKAAAFF. In DNA form, the CDR3 reads TGTGCCAGCAGTTTTAAGGCCGCAGCTTTCTTT.

The CDR3 protein is CASSLDRGTSRKLFF. DNA of the CDR3: TGCGCCAGCAGCTTAGACAGGGGAACATCGAGAAAACTGTTTTTT. The rearrangement links TRBV5-1 to TRBJ1-4; 8 positions match TRBD1. The CDR3 length is 15 residues. V lost 2 bases, J lost 10 bases, and 10 bases stayed unmatched. The germline V gene encodes CDR1 SGHRS and CDR2 YFSETQ.

The rearrangement joins TRBV9 to TRBJ1-1, with no clear D. Trimming stripped 3 bases from V and 2 bases from J, with 14 bases between. CDR1 is SGDLS and CDR2 is YYNGEE in the germline V gene. The CDR3 is 15 residues long. The CDR3 here is CASSAFNGVNTEAFF. In DNA form, the CDR3 reads TGTGCCAGCAGCGCTTTTAATGGGGTTAACACTGAAGCTTTCTTT. The variable domain in full, completed from reference TRBV9 and TRBJ1-1, reads DSGVTQTPKHLITATGQRVTLRCSPRSGDLSVYWYQQSLDQGLQFLIQYYNGEERAKGNILERFSAQQFPDLHSELNLSSLELGDSALYFCASSAFNGVNTEAFFGQGTRLTVV.

In this sample, this clone turned up once. V and J are TRBV30 and TRBJ2-7; 10 positions agree with TRBD1. CDR3 size: 16 residues. CDR1 is GTSNPN and CDR2 is SVGIG in the germline V gene (reference sequence). Unmatched junction bases numbered 11, after V lost 3 bases and J lost 3 bases. CDR3 protein: CAWRGGTGTGVYEQYF. CDR3 DNA: TGTGCCTGGAGAGGAGGCACCGGGACAGGGGTCTACGAGCAGTACTTC.

This sequence joins TRBV14 and TRBJ1-1; 8 bases align to TRBD1. There are 14 residues in the CDR3. CDR1 is SGHDN and CDR2 is FVKESK in the germline V gene. J lost 7 bases, V lost 4 bases, and 8 bases had no gene match. CDR3 residues: CASSLQQGGGEAFF. The CDR3 nucleotides read TGTGCCAGCAGCCTACAACAGGGGGGTGGTGAAGCTTTCTTT.

The genes are TRBV30 and TRBJ2-6, with D possibly TRBD1 on 5 matching bases. The germline CDR1 and CDR2 sequences are GTSNPN and SVGIG (reference sequence). The CDR3 totals 17 residues. The germline V and J ends were trimmed by 0 bases and 3 bases, with 15 bases remaining between them. The CDR3 coding sequence is TGTGCCTGGAGTGTGATTGAGAAGGGGCTTGGGGCCAACGTCCTGACTTTC. This sequence encodes CAWSVIEKGLGANVLTF.

The CDR3 bases are TGTGCCACCGCCCGCAACCTAGCGTCGGATGAGCAGTTCTTC. Protein sequence: CATARNLASDEQFF. The chain employs TRBV2 and TRBJ2-1, with a possible D match to TRBD2 (6 bases). This CDR3 is built from 14 residues. Trimming stripped 10 bases from V and 8 bases from J, with 21 bases between. The germline V gene encodes CDR1 SNHLY and CDR2 FYNNEI.

This chain joins TRBV7-2 and TRBJ2-7; 8 bases are shared with TRBD2. The CDR3 spans 14 residues. Unmatched junction bases numbered 8, after V lost 10 bases and J lost 0 bases. Germline V lookup: CDR1 SGHTA, CDR2 FQGNSA. The CDR3 is CATRAGGSSYEQYF. In DNA form, the CDR3 reads TGTGCCACTAGGGCGGGAGGCAGCTCCTACGAGCAGTACTTC.

This clone has just one count. The J gene is TRBJ2-7, the V gene TRBV4-1; 13 bases match TRBD2. Per the germline V gene, CDR1 is MGHRA and CDR2 is YSYEKL. V shed 2 bases, J shed 4 bases, and the junction held 2 bases outside the gene matches. CDR3 length: 15 amino acids. The CDR3 DNA reads TGCGCCAGCAGCCAACCGACTAGCGGGAGGTACGAGCAGTACTTC. This gives the protein CASSQPTSGRYEQYF.

The V and J genes are TRBV7-2 and TRBJ1-1; TRBD1 is a possible D gene (6 bases). This CDR3 has 15 amino acids. Germline V gene data show CDR1 as SGHTA and CDR2 as FQGNSA. The ends were cut back, 5 bases at V and 0 bases at J, with 13 bases in the middle. CDR3 sequence: CASSEQGRVNTEAFF. The CDR3 region has the DNA TGTGCCAGCAGCGAACAGGGTAGAGTGAACACTGAAGCTTTCTTT.

The sample holds a few counts of this clone. The J gene is TRBJ1-6, the V gene TRBV28, with D unclear. The ends were cut back, 1 base at V and 7 bases at J, with 11 bases in the middle. The CDR3 has 15 amino acids. Germline V gene data show CDR1 as MDHEN and CDR2 as SYDVKM. The CDR3 DNA sequence: TGTGCCAGCAGTTTATACGAGGGCCCGAATTCACCCCTCCACTTT. It is translated as CASSLYEGPNSPLHF. The full variable domain, rest sourced from reference TRBV28 and TRBJ1-6, is DVKVTQSSRYLVKRTGEKVFLECVQDMDHENMFWYRQDPGLGLRLIYFSYDVKMKEKGDIPEGYSVSREKKERFSLILESASTNQTSMYLCASSLYEGPNSPLHFGNGTRLTVT.

Comment on this clone: Other DNA variants within this sample encode the same CDR3. The genes are TRBV2 and TRBJ2-3; 11 bases align to TRBD1. CDR3 length: 15 residues. CDR1 is SNHLY, CDR2 FYNNEI, per germline. V shed 6 bases and J 5 bases; nucleotides not matched to a gene: 7. The CDR3 DNA follows: TGTGCCAGCAGGCCCGGGACAGGGGGTGGAGATACGCAGTATTTT. It yields the protein CASRPGTGGGDTQYF.

The chain has TRBV4-1 and TRBJ2-2, with TRBD2 matching over 8 bases. CDR3 length: 14 amino acids. The germline CDR1 and CDR2 sequences are MGHRA and YSYEKL. Trimming removed 1 base from V and 5 bases from J; junction bases left unmatched: 0. The CDR3 here is CASSQVAGTGELFF. For the CDR3, the DNA is TGCGCCAGCAGCCAAGTAGCGGGAACCGGGGAGCTGTTTTTT.

The rearrangement uses TRBV28 and TRBJ1-5; a possible D gene is TRBD1 (6 bases). The CDR3 totals 15 residues. V shed 3 bases and J shed 3 bases, with 12 bases lying between them. CDR1 MDHEN and CDR2 SYDVKM come from the germline V gene. The CDR3 is CASSLTTGTNQPQHF. The CDR3 DNA is TGTGCCAGCAGTTTGACCACAGGGACCAATCAGCCCCAGCATTTT.